The rows below give T cell receptor beta chains drawn from one sample of a study of cytomegalovirus exposure and HLA in healthy donors. Sequencing was performed with immunoSEQ multiplex PCR; in TCRdb, only in-frame clones are kept and a portion is missing. This table has some 200,000 clones, 77% appearing once. The sequencing input was PBMCs. These TCRs come from a woman aged 60-70 years in good health and CMV-seropositive. CDR3s include the opening cysteine and the closing phenylalanine or tryptophan. D genes are given only for firm matches. Clone size is shown for a subset of rows, as once, few, many or a class of expanded clone.

J gene: TRBJ2-3; D gene: TRBD2; CDR3 length: 14; V gene: TRBV5-4; clone size: NA; CDR3 DNA: TGTGCCAGCAGCCAACTAGCGGGTACAGATACGCAGTATTTT; CDR3 protein: CASSQLAGTDTQYF
J gene: TRBJ2-1; D gene: TRBD1; CDR3 length: 14; V gene: TRBV6-1; clone size: few; CDR3 DNA: TGTGCCAGCAGGGAGGGACAGGACTACAATGAGCAGTTCTTC; CDR3 protein: CASREGQDYNEQFF
J gene: TRBJ2-1; D gene: TRBD1; CDR3 length: 15; V gene: TRBV2; clone size: few; CDR3 DNA: TGTGCCAGCAGTGATGGGACAGGGGGGTTAAATGAGCAGTTCTTC; CDR3 protein: CASSDGTGGLNEQFF
J gene: TRBJ2-1; D gene: NA; CDR3 length: 16; V gene: TRBV19; clone size: NA; CDR3 DNA: TGTGCCAGTAGTAGAGGCGATTTGATCTCCTACAATGAGCAGTTCTTC; CDR3 protein: CASSRGDLISYNEQFF
J gene: TRBJ2-5; D gene: NA; CDR3 length: 15; V gene: TRBV7-8; clone size: NA; CDR3 DNA: TGTGCCAGCACCCCTTGGGGCAGGGGCGAAGAGACCCAGTACTTC; CDR3 protein: CASTPWGRGEETQYF
J gene: TRBJ2-5; D gene: NA; CDR3 length: 15; V gene: TRBV7-8; clone size: few; CDR3 DNA: TGTGCCAGCAGCTTAGTAGCGGATTGGTGGGAGACCCAGTACTTC; CDR3 protein: CASSLVADWWETQYF
J gene: TRBJ2-5; D gene: TRBD1; CDR3 length: 15; V gene: TRBV5-1; clone size: NA; CDR3 DNA: TGCGCCAGCAGCCTAAGGGACAGTTTCCAAGAGACCCAGTACTTC; CDR3 protein: CASSLRDSFQETQYF
J gene: TRBJ2-1; D gene: NA; CDR3 length: 15; V gene: TRBV5-1; clone size: NA; CDR3 DNA: TGCGCCAGCAGCTTGGTCAGGGTCTCCTACAATGAGCAGTTCTTC; CDR3 protein: CASSLVRVSYNEQFF
J gene: TRBJ1-2; D gene: NA; CDR3 length: 13; V gene: TRBV28; clone size: NA; CDR3 DNA: TGTGCCAGCAGTTTAGGGCAGAGCTATGGCTACACCTTC; CDR3 protein: CASSLGQSYGYTF
J gene: TRBJ1-1; D gene: TRBD1; CDR3 length: 14; V gene: TRBV5-1; clone size: NA; CDR3 DNA: TGCGCCAGCAGCACACTCCAGGGGGACACTGAAGCTTTCTTT; CDR3 protein: CASSTLQGDTEAFF
J gene: TRBJ1-1; D gene: TRBD1; CDR3 length: 15; V gene: TRBV7-2; clone size: few; CDR3 DNA: TGTGCCAGCAGCCCCGGGACAGGGATGAACACTGAAGCTTTCTTT; CDR3 protein: CASSPGTGMNTEAFF
J gene: TRBJ2-4; D gene: TRBD1; CDR3 length: 16; V gene: TRBV4-3; clone size: NA; CDR3 DNA: TGCGCCAGCAGCCCCACACCCGGGACAGGTCAAAACATTCAGTACTTC; CDR3 protein: CASSPTPGTGQNIQYF
J gene: TRBJ2-7; D gene: NA; CDR3 length: 15; V gene: TRBV28; clone size: NA; CDR3 DNA: TGTGCCAGCAGTTTACCAGGTGAGAGGGACTACGAGCAGTACTTC; CDR3 protein: CASSLPGERDYEQYF
J gene: TRBJ2-7; D gene: NA; CDR3 length: 15; V gene: TRBV18; clone size: NA; CDR3 DNA: TGTGCCAGCTCACCGGGCCCCACCATTTCCTACGAGCAGTACTTC; CDR3 protein: CASSPGPTISYEQYF
J gene: TRBJ1-2; D gene: NA; CDR3 length: 15; V gene: TRBV6-5; clone size: NA; CDR3 DNA: TGTGCCAGCAGTTACGGTACAGGGTTGGACTATGGCTACACCTTC; CDR3 protein: CASSYGTGLDYGYTF
J gene: TRBJ1-1; D gene: TRBD1; CDR3 length: 18; V gene: TRBV10-3; clone size: NA; CDR3 DNA: TGTGCCATCCCCGTGAGTAGCAGGGGGCGCGTGGGAAACACTGAAGCTTTCTTT; CDR3 protein: CAIPVSSRGRVGNTEAFF
J gene: TRBJ2-7; D gene: NA; CDR3 length: 14; V gene: TRBV5-1; clone size: NA; CDR3 DNA: TGCGCCAGCAGCACGGTCGGGGGGCCCTACGAGCAGTACTTC; CDR3 protein: CASSTVGGPYEQYF
J gene: TRBJ1-2; D gene: TRBD1; CDR3 length: 14; V gene: TRBV6-5; clone size: NA; CDR3 DNA: TGTGCCAGCAGCCCGGACAGGGGGCTGTATGGCTACACCTTC; CDR3 protein: CASSPDRGLYGYTF
J gene: TRBJ2-7; D gene: NA; CDR3 length: 14; V gene: TRBV6-6; clone size: NA; CDR3 DNA: TGTGCCAGCAGTTACGTGGGGGGGCCTCACGAGCAGTACTTC; CDR3 protein: CASSYVGGPHEQYF
J gene: TRBJ1-5; D gene: NA; CDR3 length: 14; V gene: TRBV7-9; clone size: NA; CDR3 DNA: TGTGCCAGCAGCTCCCAATCCGAGAATCAGCCCCAGCATTTT; CDR3 protein: CASSSQSENQPQHF
J gene: TRBJ2-7; D gene: TRBD1; CDR3 length: 15; V gene: TRBV28; clone size: NA; CDR3 DNA: TGTGCCAGCAGTTTTGGGGGGACAGGGGGCGACGAGCAGTACTTC; CDR3 protein: CASSFGGTGGDEQYF
J gene: TRBJ2-7; D gene: TRBD2; CDR3 length: 17; V gene: TRBV7-2; clone size: NA; CDR3 DNA: TGTGCCAGCAGCTCAACAGGACTAGCGGGGAGCTCCTACGAGCAGTACTTC; CDR3 protein: CASSSTGLAGSSYEQYF
J gene: TRBJ1-6; D gene: NA; CDR3 length: 16; V gene: TRBV28; clone size: NA; CDR3 DNA: TGTGCCAGCAGTTTGAGGGCCGGGTCCTATAATTCACCCCTCCACTTT; CDR3 protein: CASSLRAGSYNSPLHF
J gene: TRBJ2-1; D gene: TRBD1; CDR3 length: 13; V gene: TRBV14; clone size: NA; CDR3 DNA: TGTGCCAGCAGCCAGAGGACAGGGCCTGAGCAGTTCTTC; CDR3 protein: CASSQRTGPEQFF
J gene: TRBJ2-7; D gene: TRBD2; CDR3 length: 15; V gene: TRBV7-8; clone size: NA; CDR3 DNA: TGTGCCAGCAGCTTAGGGGCTAGCGGGGCATACGAGCAGTACTTC; CDR3 protein: CASSLGASGAYEQYF
J gene: TRBJ2-3; D gene: TRBD2; CDR3 length: 16; V gene: TRBV15; clone size: NA; CDR3 DNA: TGTGCCACCAGCAGAGATTGGGAGGGAACGGCAGATACGCAGTATTTT; CDR3 protein: CATSRDWEGTADTQYF
J gene: TRBJ1-2; D gene: NA; CDR3 length: 13; V gene: TRBV7-9; clone size: NA; CDR3 DNA: TGTGCCAGCAGCTTAATAGGGACTGATGGCTACACCTTC; CDR3 protein: CASSLIGTDGYTF
J gene: TRBJ2-2; D gene: NA; CDR3 length: 15; V gene: TRBV29-1; clone size: NA; CDR3 DNA: TGCAGCGTTGAAGATGGTTCCAGGGCGTCCGGGGAGCTGTTTTTT; CDR3 protein: CSVEDGSRASGELFF
J gene: TRBJ1-3; D gene: TRBD1; CDR3 length: 16; V gene: TRBV18; clone size: NA; CDR3 DNA: TGTGCCAGCTCATCGGGGACAGGGTCGTATGGAAACACCATATATTTT; CDR3 protein: CASSSGTGSYGNTIYF
J gene: TRBJ2-7; D gene: NA; CDR3 length: 13; V gene: TRBV19; clone size: few; CDR3 DNA: TGTGCCAGTAGTAACAGGGAGGGATACGAGCAGTACTTC; CDR3 protein: CASSNREGYEQYF
J gene: TRBJ2-7; D gene: TRBD1; CDR3 length: 14; V gene: TRBV5-1; clone size: NA; CDR3 DNA: TGCGCCAGCAGTCTTACAGGGGCTTCCGGCGAGCAGTACTTC; CDR3 protein: CASSLTGASGEQYF
J gene: TRBJ2-7; D gene: TRBD1; CDR3 length: 15; V gene: TRBV5-1; clone size: NA; CDR3 DNA: TGCGCCAGCAGCCCACGGACAGGGGGCTTCAACGAGCAGTACTTC; CDR3 protein: CASSPRTGGFNEQYF
J gene: TRBJ1-2; D gene: NA; CDR3 length: 13; V gene: TRBV5-4; clone size: NA; CDR3 DNA: TGTGCCAGCAGCCAGGGACAAAACTATGGCTACACCTTC; CDR3 protein: CASSQGQNYGYTF
J gene: TRBJ2-7; D gene: TRBD1; CDR3 length: 16; V gene: TRBV7-2; clone size: NA; CDR3 DNA: TGTGCCAGCAGCTCCGCCTCCGGGACAGGGGCCTACGAGCAGTACTTC; CDR3 protein: CASSSASGTGAYEQYF
J gene: TRBJ1-1; D gene: NA; CDR3 length: 13; V gene: TRBV6-5; clone size: NA; CDR3 DNA: TGTGCCAGCAGTTACCCGGGACATGGTTTAGCTTTCTTT; CDR3 protein: CASSYPGHGLAFF
J gene: TRBJ1-5; D gene: TRBD1; CDR3 length: 13; V gene: TRBV6-1; clone size: NA; CDR3 DNA: TGTGCCAGCAAGGACAGGGCGTATCAGCCCCAGCATTTT; CDR3 protein: CASKDRAYQPQHF
J gene: TRBJ2-1; D gene: TRBD2; CDR3 length: 13; V gene: TRBV6-1; clone size: few; CDR3 DNA: TGTGCCACCCGATCAGCGGGAGGGGATGAGCAGTTCTTC; CDR3 protein: CATRSAGGDEQFF
J gene: TRBJ1-2; D gene: TRBD1; CDR3 length: 16; V gene: TRBV6-6; clone size: NA; CDR3 DNA: TGTGCCAGCAGTTTACCCGGGACAGGGTATAACTATGGCTACACCTTC; CDR3 protein: CASSLPGTGYNYGYTF
J gene: TRBJ1-2; D gene: TRBD1; CDR3 length: 11; V gene: TRBV18; clone size: NA; CDR3 DNA: TGTGCCAGCTCGGGACAGGGCGGCTACACCTTC; CDR3 protein: CASSGQGGYTF
J gene: TRBJ1-2; D gene: NA; CDR3 length: 13; V gene: TRBV27; clone size: NA; CDR3 DNA: TGTGCCAGCAGTTTTCCAGGCGCCTATGGCTACACCTTC; CDR3 protein: CASSFPGAYGYTF
J gene: TRBJ1-2; D gene: TRBD1; CDR3 length: 14; V gene: TRBV28; clone size: NA; CDR3 DNA: TGTGCCAGCAGGAGACAGGGTAGTAACTATGGCTACACCTTC; CDR3 protein: CASRRQGSNYGYTF
J gene: TRBJ2-1; D gene: NA; CDR3 length: 17; V gene: TRBV6-1; clone size: few; CDR3 DNA: TGTGCCAGCAGTGAACGGGGTTACGGGAGCTCCTACAATGAGCAGTTCTTC; CDR3 protein: CASSERGYGSSYNEQFF
J gene: TRBJ2-7; D gene: NA; CDR3 length: 15; V gene: TRBV7-2; clone size: few; CDR3 DNA: TGTGCCAGCAGCTTAGTCTGGGGCTCCTCCGGAGAGCAGTACTTC; CDR3 protein: CASSLVWGSSGEQYF
J gene: TRBJ1-5; D gene: TRBD1; CDR3 length: 14; V gene: TRBV5-1; clone size: few; CDR3 DNA: TGCGCCAGCAGCTTCTCAGGGGGCGAGCAGCCCCAGCATTTT; CDR3 protein: CASSFSGGEQPQHF
J gene: TRBJ2-2; D gene: TRBD2; CDR3 length: 14; V gene: TRBV7-9; clone size: NA; CDR3 DNA: TGTGCCAGCAGCCGGACTAGCGGCACCGGGGAGCTGTTTTTT; CDR3 protein: CASSRTSGTGELFF
J gene: TRBJ1-1; D gene: NA; CDR3 length: 18; V gene: TRBV19; clone size: NA; CDR3 DNA: TGTGCCAGTAGTATCCCTAGGCAGGGCTCAAACCTGAACACTGAAGCTTTCTTT; CDR3 protein: CASSIPRQGSNLNTEAFF
J gene: TRBJ2-2; D gene: NA; CDR3 length: 16; V gene: TRBV4-2; clone size: NA; CDR3 DNA: TGTGCCAGCAGCCAAGTCAGTAGCGTGGGCACCGGGGAGCTGTTTTTT; CDR3 protein: CASSQVSSVGTGELFF
J gene: TRBJ2-5; D gene: TRBD1; CDR3 length: 14; V gene: TRBV5-1; clone size: few; CDR3 DNA: TGCGCCAGCAGCGCCTGGACAGGTGGGGAGACCCAGTACTTC; CDR3 protein: CASSAWTGGETQYF
J gene: TRBJ1-1; D gene: NA; CDR3 length: 14; V gene: TRBV5-1; clone size: NA; CDR3 DNA: TGCGCCAGCAGCTTGGGAAGGGGGAACACTGAAGCTTTCTTT; CDR3 protein: CASSLGRGNTEAFF
J gene: TRBJ2-5; D gene: NA; CDR3 length: 14; V gene: TRBV5-4; clone size: NA; CDR3 DNA: TGTGCCAGCAGCTTTAAGGCAGGGGGGGAGACCCAGTACTTC; CDR3 protein: CASSFKAGGETQYF
J gene: TRBJ1-4; D gene: NA; CDR3 length: 14; V gene: TRBV6-5; clone size: few; CDR3 DNA: TGTGCCAGCAGTTCCCCGGGGTTGGGTGAAAAACTGTTTTTT; CDR3 protein: CASSSPGLGEKLFF
J gene: TRBJ2-3; D gene: TRBD1; CDR3 length: 14; V gene: TRBV5-1; clone size: NA; CDR3 DNA: TGCGCCAGCAGCTTGGGACAGGGGCCAGATACGCAGTATTTT; CDR3 protein: CASSLGQGPDTQYF
J gene: TRBJ1-4; D gene: NA; CDR3 length: 13; V gene: TRBV30; clone size: few; CDR3 DNA: TGTGCCTGGAGCGGGGTGTTGAGGGAAAAACTGTTTTTT; CDR3 protein: CAWSGVLREKLFF